This T cell receptor (beta chain) was profiled in a study of blood T cell repertoires in COVID-19. At the level of the study: Samples came from the United States, Italy and Spain, spanning acute and convalescent COVID-19. Sources were T cells, B-cell-depleted T cells, or PBMCs; the material itself was cDNA or gDNA.

As handled by the study authors: Researchers report that nucleated cell counts were estimated from reference gene primer amplification. The assay was immunoSEQ multiplex PCR, and TCRdb's table has in-frame clones only and misses some. Clone size and V and J calls were adopted from that table, with D and trimming inferred from the DNA. The sample consists of 470,000 or so clones, roughly 91% of them appearing once. The V gene end was trimmed by 2 bases and the J gene end by 7 bases; junction bases not matched to a gene: 3. This CDR3 has 13 amino acids. Germline CDR1 and CDR2: SGHNT and YYREEE (reference sequence).

The sample taken for sequencing was peripheral blood. V gene TRBV5-4 combines with J gene TRBJ2-1; 7 bases match TRBD2. The clonotype comes from a woman in her thirties with acute or convalescent COVID-19. CDR3 amino acids: CASSFGGENEQFF. CDR3 sequence (DNA): TGTGCCAGCAGCTTTGGGGGGGAGAATGAGCAGTTCTTC. Together with reference TRBV5-4 and TRBJ2-1, the CDR3 gives the full variable domain: ETGVTQSPTHLIKTRGQQVTLRCSSQSGHNTVSWYQQALGQGPQFIFQYYREEENGRGNFPPRFSGLQFPNYSSELNVNALELDDSALYLCASSFGGENEQFFGPGTRLTVL.